This T cell receptor beta chain is from a study of regulatory T cells in long-lasting Graves disease. The sample's time point: newly diagnosed GD, antithyroid drugs for less than 3 months. TCR sequences were obtained from RNA taken from PBMCs. In regard to this clonotype: What it binds is unknown.

To make TCR beta libraries, researchers used iRepertoire HTBI primers and Arm-PCR of CDR3 regions. From the multiplex PCR reads, TCRdb called clonotypes with MiXCR, one entry per CDR3 protein. The sample includes some 560,000 distinct CDR3 sequences, 15% to 20% of them seen just once. Germline CDR1 reads LNHDA; CDR2 reads SQIVND (reference sequence). The CDR3 loop spans 16 amino acids. Trimming removed 7 bases from V and 0 bases from J; junction bases left unmatched: 8. General study results and limits: Persistent disease favored TRBV28, TRBJ1-2 and TRBJ2-5. Thyroid tissue was not sampled; only peripheral blood was.

This sample also belongs to another study, concerning T cells in Graves' hyperthyroidism and ophthalmopathy. That study adds: In the first-round RT-PCR of the TCR CDR3, the HTBI primer set was used.

V gene TRBV19 combines with J gene TRBJ2-2; 7 bases map to TRBD2. This receptor was taken from a woman aged 35-65 years with Graves disease. This specimen was peripheral blood mononuclear cells (PBMCs), taken at new diagnosis, from a patient treated with antithyroid drugs. The CDR3 region has the DNA TGTGCCAGTACCAAGCTAGCGGACGCGAACACCGGGGAGCTGTTTTTT. It is translated as CASTKLADANTGELFF.